One T cell receptor (beta chain) is described in this entry. The antigen it binds to is not known. No per-base quality is available; no much larger clone lies one base away. The entry originates in a study of CD4+ T cells in melanoma (dated by TCRdb to between 2021 and 2024). Regarding the complete study: Neoantigen-specific CD4+ T cells in human melanoma were what the study investigated. Broader findings and caveats from the paper: The report described a correlation between neoantigen-specific CD4+ T cells and the function of CD8+ T cells, macrophages and B cells. Neoantigen-specific CD4+ T cells in melanoma were reported to show diverse differentiation states.

Donors were patients with melanoma. The CDR1 and CDR2 encoded by the germline V gene are MDHEN and SYDVKM. Trimming takes 6 bases off V and 8 bases off J; junction bases not matched to a gene: 8. Counted from cysteine to phenylalanine, this CDR3 has 13 amino acids. Just the 39-base CDR3 DNA is kept, in frame starting at base 1. Libraries came from the immunoSEQ multiplex PCR assay. The table comes from immuneACCESS by way of TCRdb, which keeps in-frame sequences with V and J called. Part of the clones is missing from these tables; in studies checked, under half for an unresolved V gene and the rest for unknown reasons. This sample holds around 100,000 clones; around 92% were observed only once. The leading ten clones occupy 3% to 4% of the sample.

The sample was peripheral blood. The source of this sequence is a human donor with melanoma. This chain is built from TRBV28 and TRBJ1-2, and TRBD1 matches 8 of the central bases. CDR3 reads: CASSPGQAGGYTF. DNA sequence: TGTGCCAGCAGCCCGGGACAGGCAGGCGGCTACACCTTC.